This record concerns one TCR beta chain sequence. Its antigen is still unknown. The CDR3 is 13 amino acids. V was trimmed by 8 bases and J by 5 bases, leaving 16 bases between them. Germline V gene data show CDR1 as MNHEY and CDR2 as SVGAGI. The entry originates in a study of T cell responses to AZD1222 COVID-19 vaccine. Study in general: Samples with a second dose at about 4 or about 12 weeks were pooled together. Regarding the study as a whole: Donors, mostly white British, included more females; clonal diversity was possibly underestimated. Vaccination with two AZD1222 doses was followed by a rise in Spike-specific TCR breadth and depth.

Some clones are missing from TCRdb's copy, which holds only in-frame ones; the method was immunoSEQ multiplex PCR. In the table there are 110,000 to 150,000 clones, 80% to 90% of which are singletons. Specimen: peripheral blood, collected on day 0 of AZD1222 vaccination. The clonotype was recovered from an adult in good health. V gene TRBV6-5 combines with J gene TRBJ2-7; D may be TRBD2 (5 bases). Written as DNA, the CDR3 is TGTGCCAGCTCAACCGACCCGACTAACGAGCAGTACTTC. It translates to CASSTDPTNEQYF.